The 5 T cell receptor beta chains presented below share a single source sample, sequenced in a study of T cell responses to AZD1222 COVID-19 vaccine. The method was immunoSEQ multiplex PCR; TCRdb's version includes in-frame clones alone and lacks a portion of them. The data show some 170,000 clones, around 94% seen once. The source was peripheral blood, collected on day 0 of AZD1222 vaccination. Every receptor here comes from an adult in good health.

The chain couples TRBV6-5 to TRBJ2-2; possible D gene TRBD2, 5 bases. Germline-derived CDR1 and CDR2 are MNHEY and SVGAGI. With 2 bases removed from V and 2 bases from J, the gap between germline ends came to 6 bases. There are 14 residues in the CDR3. Here the CDR3 reads CASSYGRNTGELFF. CDR3 DNA: TGTGCCAGCAGTTACGGGAGAAACACCGGGGAGCTGTTTTTT.

The rearrangement joins TRBV4-1 to TRBJ2-1; 9 bases agree with TRBD2. V lost 8 bases, J lost 8 bases, and 13 bases stayed unmatched. This CDR3 contains 15 residues. From germline, CDR1 is MGHRA and CDR2 YSYEKL. The CDR3: CASSSRASGDDEQFF. The CDR3 DNA sequence: TGCGCCAGCTCCTCTCGGGCTAGCGGGGACGATGAGCAGTTCTTC.

This chain uses TRBV10-3 with TRBJ2-5; 8 bases map to TRBD1. V was pared by 3 bases and J by 5 bases, with 8 bases of the junction left unmatched. Germline V gives CDR1 ENHRY, CDR2 SYGVKD. This CDR3 has 15 amino acids. CDR3 nucleotide sequence: TGTGCCATCAGTGATCGTGCAGGGGGCATGGAGACCCAGTACTTC. Translation: CAISDRAGGMETQYF.

As concerns this clone: Other DNA sequences within the sample encode an identical CDR3. The genes are TRBV30 and TRBJ1-1, with D hard to call. Per the germline V gene, CDR1 is GTSNPN and CDR2 is SVGIG (reference sequence). This CDR3 is built from 13 residues. Between the trimmed V and J ends, which lost 2 bases and 2 bases, there was a span of 9 bases. This chain's CDR3 is CAWSTGLNTEAFF. The CDR3 bases are TGTGCCTGGAGTACCGGACTAAACACTGAAGCTTTCTTT.

The chain links TRBV7-9 to TRBJ2-7, with 7 bases identical to TRBD2. The junction had 16 bases not matched to a gene; V was cut back by 2 bases and J by 0 bases. Germline CDR1 and CDR2: SEHNR and FQNEAQ (reference sequence). There are 19 residues in the CDR3. CDR3 DNA: TGTGCCAGCAGCTTATTTTCTAGCGGACTTTCTGGGGGCTCCTACGAGCAGTACTTC. It translates to CASSLFSSGLSGGSYEQYF.